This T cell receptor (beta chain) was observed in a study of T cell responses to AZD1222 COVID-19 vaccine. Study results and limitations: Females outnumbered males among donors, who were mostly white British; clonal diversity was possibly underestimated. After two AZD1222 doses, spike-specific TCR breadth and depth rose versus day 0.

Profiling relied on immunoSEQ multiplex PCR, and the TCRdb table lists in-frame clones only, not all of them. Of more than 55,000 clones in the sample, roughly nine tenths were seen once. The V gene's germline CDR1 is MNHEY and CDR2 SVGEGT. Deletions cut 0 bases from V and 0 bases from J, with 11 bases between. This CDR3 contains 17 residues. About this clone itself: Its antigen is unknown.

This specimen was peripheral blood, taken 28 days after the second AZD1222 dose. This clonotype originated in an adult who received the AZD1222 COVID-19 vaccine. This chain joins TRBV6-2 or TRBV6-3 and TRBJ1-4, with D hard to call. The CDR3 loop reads CASSYSAGSATNEKLFF. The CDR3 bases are TGTGCCAGCAGTTACTCGGCCGGTAGTGCAACTAATGAAAAACTGTTTTTT.